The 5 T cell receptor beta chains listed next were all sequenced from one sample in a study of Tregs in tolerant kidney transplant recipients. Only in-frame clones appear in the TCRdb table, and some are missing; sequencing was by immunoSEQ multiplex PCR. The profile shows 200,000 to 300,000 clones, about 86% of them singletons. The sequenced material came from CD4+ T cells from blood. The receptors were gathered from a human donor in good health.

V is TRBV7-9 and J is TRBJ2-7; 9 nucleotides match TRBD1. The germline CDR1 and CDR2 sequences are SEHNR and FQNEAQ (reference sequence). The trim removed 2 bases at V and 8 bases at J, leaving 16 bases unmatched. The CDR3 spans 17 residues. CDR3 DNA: TGTGCCAGCAGCTTAATCGGCCAGGGACAGGGTCCTGGTCAGCAGTACTTC. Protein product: CASSLIGQGQGPGQQYF.

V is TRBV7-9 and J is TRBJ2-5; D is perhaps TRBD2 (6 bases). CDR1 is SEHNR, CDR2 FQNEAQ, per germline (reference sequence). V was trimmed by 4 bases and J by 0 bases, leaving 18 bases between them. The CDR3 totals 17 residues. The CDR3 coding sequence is TGTGCCAGCAGCTCCCGGGCGGGAAAGAAGTACCAAGAGACCCAGTACTTC. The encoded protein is CASSSRAGKKYQETQYF. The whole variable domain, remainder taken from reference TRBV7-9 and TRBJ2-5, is DTGVSQNPRHKITKRGQNVTFRCDPISEHNRLYWYRQTLGQGPEFLTYFQNEAQLEKSRLLSDRFSAERPKGSFSTLEIQRTEQGDSAMYLCASSSRAGKKYQETQYFGPGTRLLVL.

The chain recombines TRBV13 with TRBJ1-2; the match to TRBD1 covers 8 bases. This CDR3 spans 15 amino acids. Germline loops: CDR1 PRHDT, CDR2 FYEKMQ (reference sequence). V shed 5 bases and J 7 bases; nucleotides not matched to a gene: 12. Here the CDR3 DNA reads TGTGCCAGCAGCCTGACCGGGACAGGACGCGGTGGCTACACCTTC. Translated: CASSLTGTGRGGYTF.

CDR3 sequence (DNA): TGTGCCAGCAGCTCCAGCAGAGCAGGGGGGGATTCACCCCTCCACTTT. Its protein product is CASSSSRAGGDSPLHF. The V and J genes are TRBV7-9 and TRBJ1-6; the match to TRBD1 covers 7 bases. CDR3 length equals 16 residues. Germline V CDR1 and CDR2: SEHNR, FQNEAQ (reference sequence). The V segment lost 4 bases and the J segment 8 bases; nucleotides outside the gene matches: 11.

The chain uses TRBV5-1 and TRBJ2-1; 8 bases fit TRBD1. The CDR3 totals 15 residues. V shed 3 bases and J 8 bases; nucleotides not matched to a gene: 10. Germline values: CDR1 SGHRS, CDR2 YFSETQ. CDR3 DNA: TGCGCCAGCAGCTGGGACAGGACTCCCTCCCATGAGCAGTTCTTC. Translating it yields CASSWDRTPSHEQFF.